A selection of T cell receptor beta chains follows, all from one sample in a study of control samples from healthy donors and cancer patients. The protocol was immunoSEQ multiplex PCR, while the TCRdb copy is restricted to in-frame clones and leaves out a portion. This sample has about 51,000 clones, with approximately 89% found just once. The sample was PBMCs. The receptors come from a man aged 40-55 years with colorectal cancer. The CDR3 runs from the conserved cysteine through the conserved F or W. The D gene is left open where the match is weak. The listing skips clone size in some rows; elsewhere it reads once, few, many or a size class.

NA	NA	TRBV6-5	TRBJ1-3	TGTGCCAGCAGTCTAGTAATCTCTGGAAACACCATATATTTT	CASSLVISGNTIYF
TRBD1	NA	TRBV18	TRBJ2-5	TGTGCCAGCTCACTCAAGACAGGGGGACGGGAGACCCAGTACTTC	CASSLKTGGRETQYF
NA	NA	TRBV24-1	TRBJ2-1	TGTGCCACCAGTGCCAGGGATAATTACAATGAGCAGTTCTTC	CATSARDNYNEQFF
TRBD1	NA	TRBV5-4	TRBJ1-2	TGTGCCAGCAGCTTGTGGACAGGGAGTGGCTACACCTTC	CASSLWTGSGYTF
TRBD1	NA	TRBV6-5	TRBJ1-2	TGTGCCAGCAGTTACCAAGGGACAGCTTATGGCTACACCTTC	CASSYQGTAYGYTF
TRBD2	NA	TRBV7-9	TRBJ2-3	TGTGCCAGCAGTGGGCAGGGGACTAGCGGGGGCACAGATACGCAGTATTTT	CASSGQGTSGGTDTQYF
NA	few	TRBV7-2	TRBJ2-3	TGTGCCAGCAGCTTGAGCACTAGACTCCTGAGCACAGATACGCAGTATTTT	CASSLSTRLLSTDTQYF
NA	NA	TRBV24-1	TRBJ2-2	TGTGCCACCAGTGACCCGGGTCGGCTGAACACCGGGGAGCTGTTTTTT	CATSDPGRLNTGELFF
NA	NA	TRBV2	TRBJ2-3	TGTGCCAGCAGGTACAACAAGGCAGATACGCAGTATTTT	CASRYNKADTQYF
TRBD2	NA	TRBV29-1	TRBJ2-1	TGCAGCGTAAAGACTAGCGGGAGGCTTTACAATGAGCAGTTCTTC	CSVKTSGRLYNEQFF
NA	NA	TRBV7-8	TRBJ1-3	TGTGCCAGCAGCTTAGTGACCAACTCTGGAAACACCATATATTTT	CASSLVTNSGNTIYF
TRBD2	few	TRBV4-2	TRBJ2-1	TGTGCCAGCAGCCAGGGTGGACTAGCGGGAGCCCTGGGGATGCAGTTCTTC	CASSQGGLAGALGMQFF
NA	NA	TRBV19	TRBJ1-3	TGTGCCAGTAGTGCCTACCTCTCTGGAAACACCATATATTTT	CASSAYLSGNTIYF
NA	once	TRBV5-1	TRBJ2-7	TGCGCCAGCAGCTTGGTCGGCGGGGCCTACGAGCAGTACTTC	CASSLVGGAYEQYF
NA	NA	TRBV24-1	TRBJ2-5	TGTGCCACGAGTACTGGTGTGGTGGAGACCCAGTACTTC	CATSTGVVETQYF
NA	NA	TRBV3-1/TRBV3-2	TRBJ2-1	TGTGCCAGCAGCCATTCAGCGAACTCCTACAATGAGCAGTTCTTC	CASSHSANSYNEQFF
TRBD2	NA	TRBV18	TRBJ2-1	TGTGCCAGCCAGGCGGGCAGCGGGACGAGTGAGCAGTTCTTC	CASQAGSGTSEQFF
TRBD1	NA	TRBV2	TRBJ2-7	TGTGCCAGCAGTTTGGGACAGGGACCCTACGAGCAGTACTTC	CASSLGQGPYEQYF
TRBD1	NA	TRBV10-3	TRBJ1-1	TGTGCCATCAATGAGGGGACAGGGGGAACTGAAGCTTTCTTT	CAINEGTGGTEAFF
NA	NA	TRBV28	TRBJ2-3	TGTGCCAGCAGTTTGGACGGTCCCACAGATACGCAGTATTTT	CASSLDGPTDTQYF
NA	NA	TRBV4-3	TRBJ1-1	TGCGCCAGCAGCCAGAATTCGGGGGTGACTAGAGCTTTCTTT	CASSQNSGVTRAFF
NA	once	TRBV24-1	TRBJ2-5	TGTGCCACCAGTGACCCTTACAGGGTGACCCAGTACTTC	CATSDPYRVTQYF
NA	NA	TRBV10-1	TRBJ1-1	TGCGCCAGCTCGCGGGGGATGGTTACTGAAGCTTTCTTT	CASSRGMVTEAFF
TRBD2	NA	TRBV3-1/TRBV3-2	TRBJ2-7	TGTGCCAGCAGCTCCGGACTAGCCTACGAGCAGTACTTC	CASSSGLAYEQYF
NA	NA	TRBV27	TRBJ1-3	TGTGCCAGCAAGCCGACAGGATCTGGAAACACCATATATTTT	CASKPTGSGNTIYF
NA	NA	TRBV19	TRBJ1-5	TGTGCCAGTAGTACTACGATTCATCAGCCCCAGCATTTT	CASSTTIHQPQHF
NA	NA	TRBV12-3/TRBV12-4	TRBJ1-5	TGTGCCAGCAGTTTTAGGAATCAGCCCCAGCATTTT	CASSFRNQPQHF
TRBD1	NA	TRBV28	TRBJ1-6	TGTGCCAGCAGTGTCCCGGGACAGGGCGGTTCACCCCTCCACTTT	CASSVPGQGGSPLHF
NA	NA	TRBV19	TRBJ1-6	TGTGCCAGTTCCTACAGGCAGGATTCACCCCTCCACTTT	CASSYRQDSPLHF
NA	NA	TRBV4-1	TRBJ2-1	TGCGCCAGCAGCCAAGGAGTTATCAAGACCTACAATGAGCAGTTCTTC	CASSQGVIKTYNEQFF
NA	NA	TRBV25-1	TRBJ1-1	TGTGCCAGCAGGTTGACAGGACGAGATGAAGCTTTCTTT	CASRLTGRDEAFF
NA	few	TRBV12-3/TRBV12-4	TRBJ1-1	TGTGCCATCAGGGAGACAATGAACACTGAAGCTTTCTTT	CAIRETMNTEAFF
NA	NA	TRBV7-9	TRBJ1-6	TGTGCCAGCAGCATCGAACAGTATAATTCACCCCTCCACTTT	CASSIEQYNSPLHF
TRBD2	few	TRBV24-1	TRBJ2-1	TGTGCCACCAGTGATAGCGGGACTAGCGGCCTCAATGAGCAGTTCTTC	CATSDSGTSGLNEQFF
NA	NA	TRBV28	TRBJ1-2	TGTGCCAGCAGTTTACCCTCCCTCCGGGACGGAAACTATGGCTACACCTTC	CASSLPSLRDGNYGYTF